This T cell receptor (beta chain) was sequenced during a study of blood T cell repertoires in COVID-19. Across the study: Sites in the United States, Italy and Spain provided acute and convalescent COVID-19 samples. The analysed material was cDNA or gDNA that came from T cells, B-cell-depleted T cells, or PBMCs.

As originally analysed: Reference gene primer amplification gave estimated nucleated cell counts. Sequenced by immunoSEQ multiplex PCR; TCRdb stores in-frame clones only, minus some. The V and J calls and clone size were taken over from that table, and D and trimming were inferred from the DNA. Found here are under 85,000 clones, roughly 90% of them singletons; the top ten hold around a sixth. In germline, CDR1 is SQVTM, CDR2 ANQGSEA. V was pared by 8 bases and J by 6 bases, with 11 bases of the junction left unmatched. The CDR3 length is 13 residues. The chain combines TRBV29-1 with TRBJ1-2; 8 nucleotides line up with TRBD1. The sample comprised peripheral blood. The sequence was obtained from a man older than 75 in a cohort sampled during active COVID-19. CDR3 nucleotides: TGCAGCAGCTACCCGACAGGGGAAGATGGCTACACCTTC. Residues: CSSYPTGEDGYTF.